This entry lists 16 T cell receptor beta chains sequenced from one sample in a study of blood T cells in healthy people across ages. A second PCR, run for roughly 7 to 11 cycles, used a sample-barcoded 5' primer plus a J-beta primer mix. TCRdb processed the 5' RACE reads anew with MiXCR; each CDR3 protein has one entry. This repertoire shows some 1 million distinct CDR3 sequences, 40% to 45% found once; its top ten account for approximately 19%. Sequenced: blood. These receptors came from a woman aged 55-75 years in good health.

This clonotype occurred many times. The chain uses TRBV14 and TRBJ2-7; D unresolved. CDR3 length equals 11 residues. Trimming took off 3 bases at V and 5 bases at J, with 5 bases between the two ends. Germline CDR1 SGHDN, CDR2 FVKESK. The CDR3 coding sequence is TGTGCCAGCAGCCAGGACCACGAGCAGTACTTC. Encoded protein: CASSQDHEQYF.

In its sample, this clonotype was seen a few times. The V gene is TRBV28, the J gene TRBJ2-4; D possibly corresponds to TRBD1 (5 bases). Germline V gene lookup returns CDR1 MDHEN and CDR2 SYDVKM. V lost 1 base, J lost 0 bases, and 10 bases lay in between. The CDR3 loop spans 16 amino acids. In DNA, the CDR3 is TGTGCCAGCAGTTTATTGGGGCCGGGAGCCAAAAACATTCAGTACTTC. Its protein is CASSLLGPGAKNIQYF.

This clonotype was recorded a few times. In DNA form, the CDR3 reads TGCAGTGCTAGAGGGACAGCCTACGAGCAGTACTTC. Translation: CSARGTAYEQYF. The chain couples TRBV20-1 to TRBJ2-7; D may be TRBD1 (6 bases). V lost 1 base, J lost 2 bases, and 6 bases lay in between. The CDR3 spans 12 residues. Germline values: CDR1 DFQATT, CDR2 SNEGSKA (reference sequence).

The chain combines TRBV11-2 with TRBJ2-5; TRBD2 matches 8 bases. The J segment lost 11 bases and the V segment lost 5 bases, leaving 16 bases of the junction unmatched. CDR1 and CDR2 (germline): SGHAT, FQNNGV. This CDR3 is 15 amino acids long. CDR3: CASSPPGLGVSGQYF. The CDR3 DNA reads TGTGCCAGCAGCCCCCCGGGACTAGGGGTAAGCGGGCAGTACTTC.

The CDR3 sequence is CASSFYPLLYEQYF. Here the CDR3 DNA reads TGTGCCAGCAGTTTTTACCCTCTGCTCTACGAGCAGTACTTC. The chain is built from TRBV12-3 or TRBV12-4 and TRBJ2-7; no clear D. Trimming removed 3 bases at V and 3 bases at J, with 12 bases between. The CDR3 is 14 residues long.

The chain joins TRBV15 to TRBJ2-7; weak D call: TRBD2 (5 bases). The DNA end is more similar to TRBJ2-1, so the J call may be wrong. Germline CDR1 LNHNV, CDR2 YYDKDF (reference sequence). There are 15 residues in the CDR3. Here the CDR3 reads CATSRESSVSYEQFF. In nucleotides, the CDR3 is TGTGCCACCAGCAGAGAGAGTAGCGTCTCCTACGAGCAGTTCTTC.

The chain is built from TRBV3-1 and TRBJ2-5; D may be TRBD1 (5 bases). CDR1 is LGHDT and CDR2 is YNNKEL in the germline V gene (reference sequence). This CDR3 has 14 residues. Trimming pared 6 bases from V and 11 bases from J, leaving 22 bases between. The CDR3 is CASSQGMAANEQYF. In nucleotides, the CDR3 is TGTGCCAGCAGTCAGGGTATGGCCGCCAATGAGCAGTACTTC.

The chain recombines TRBV9 with TRBJ1-6, with a weak D call TRBD1 (6 bases). The CDR3 loop spans 15 amino acids. Germline V lookup: CDR1 SGDLS, CDR2 YYNGEE. Trimming shortened V by 4 bases and J by 7 bases, and 15 bases separated the two germline ends. CDR3 in DNA: TGTGCCAGCAGCCTCAGCAACCAGGGGAATTCACCCCTCCACTTT. It codes for CASSLSNQGNSPLHF. Filled out from reference TRBV9 and TRBJ1-6, the complete variable domain reads DSGVTQTPKHLITATGQRVTLRCSPRSGDLSVYWYQQSLDQGLQFLIQYYNGEERAKGNILERFSAQQFPDLHSELNLSSLELGDSALYFCASSLSNQGNSPLHFGNGTRLTVT.

Comment on this clonotype: The junction does not match germline at one end; this may be a read error. This chain uses TRBV10-3 with TRBJ2-7; 12 nucleotides line up with TRBD2. CDR1 and CDR2 from the germline V gene are ENHRY and SYGVKD. The CDR3 consists of 16 residues. CDR3 protein: CAISEETSGSSDEQYF. As DNA, the CDR3 is TGTGCCATCAGTGAGGAGACTAGCGGGAGCTCCGACGAGCAGTACTTC.

The chain combines TRBV4-1 with TRBJ1-5, with 11 bases fitting TRBD1. This CDR3 has 16 residues. Germline assignment: CDR1 MGHRA and CDR2 YSYEKL. V was clipped by 2 bases and J by 3 bases; unmatched bases: 3. The CDR3 DNA follows: TGCGCCAGCAGCCAACGGGACAGGGGGATCAATCAGCCCCAGCATTTT. This gives the protein CASSQRDRGINQPQHF.

This clonotype was counted a few times. CDR3 protein: CASSPRDRGRYEQYF. For the CDR3, the DNA is TGTGCCAGCAGCCCCCGGGACAGGGGGCGATACGAGCAGTACTTC. The V and J genes are TRBV13 and TRBJ2-7, with 12 positions matching TRBD1. CDR1 PRHDT and CDR2 FYEKMQ come from the germline V gene (reference sequence). V lost 5 bases and J lost 4; bases outside the gene matches: 6. CDR3 length equals 15 residues.

This clonotype occurred a few times. The chain carries TRBV29-1 and TRBJ2-1; 8 nucleotides match TRBD1. Trimming at V came to 6 bases and at J to 4 bases, leaving 8 bases not matched to a gene. Germline loops: CDR1 SQVTM, CDR2 ANQGSEA. CDR3 length: 14 amino acids. DNA for the CDR3: TGCAGCGTAGATTCAGGGGGCTTATACAATGAGCAGTTCTTC. Translated, it gives CSVDSGGLYNEQFF.

The chain is built from TRBV5-1 and TRBJ2-1; D unclear. Germline V gene lookup returns CDR1 SGHRS and CDR2 YFSETQ. The CDR3 loop spans 15 amino acids. V gave up 4 bases and J gave up 2 bases, with 13 bases separating them. The CDR3: CASSPEPVPYNEQFF. The CDR3 DNA is TGCGCCAGCAGCCCGGAGCCGGTCCCCTACAATGAGCAGTTCTTC.

This clonotype was seen a handful of times. The rearrangement links TRBV9 to TRBJ1-1; no definite D call. The CDR3 is 14 amino acids. The V end was cut by 7 bases, the J end by 1 base, with 14 bases between. The germline gives CDR1 SGDLS, CDR2 YYNGEE. The CDR3 sequence is CASAPRLTNTEAFF. The CDR3 nucleotides are TGTGCCAGCGCCCCTCGGTTGACGAACACTGAAGCTTTCTTT.

This clonotype was observed a few times. V gene TRBV12-5 combines with J gene TRBJ1-1; D call uncertain. Germline CDR1 is LGHNT and CDR2 is FRNRAP. V lost 0 bases to trimming and J lost 5 bases, with 16 bases between them. The CDR3 contains 16 residues. CDR3 sequence (DNA): TGTGCTAGTGGTTTGGTTTTGGGCCCCGGCGGGACTGAAGCTTTCTTT. Amino acid sequence: CASGLVLGPGGTEAFF.

This clonotype was counted only a few times. The CDR3 sequence: CSARDSLRVGNEQFF. The CDR3 coding sequence is TGCAGTGCTAGAGATTCGTTACGGGTGGGGAATGAGCAGTTCTTC. The chain couples TRBV20-1 to TRBJ2-1, with D unresolved. The CDR3 length is 15 residues. V shed 0 bases and J shed 7 bases, with 16 bases lying between them. The germline gives CDR1 DFQATT, CDR2 SNEGSKA (reference sequence).